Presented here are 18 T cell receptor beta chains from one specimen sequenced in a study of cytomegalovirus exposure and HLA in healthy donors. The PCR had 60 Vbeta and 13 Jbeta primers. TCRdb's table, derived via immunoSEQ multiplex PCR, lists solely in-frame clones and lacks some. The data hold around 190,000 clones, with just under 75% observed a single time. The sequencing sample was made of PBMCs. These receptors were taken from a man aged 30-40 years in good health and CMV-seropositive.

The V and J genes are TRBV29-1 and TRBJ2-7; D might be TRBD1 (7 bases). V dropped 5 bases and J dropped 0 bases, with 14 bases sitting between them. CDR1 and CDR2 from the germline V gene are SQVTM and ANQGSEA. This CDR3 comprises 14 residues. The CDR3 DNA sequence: TGCAGCGTTAAACCCCAGGGGGGCTCCTACGAGCAGTACTTC. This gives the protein CSVKPQGGSYEQYF.

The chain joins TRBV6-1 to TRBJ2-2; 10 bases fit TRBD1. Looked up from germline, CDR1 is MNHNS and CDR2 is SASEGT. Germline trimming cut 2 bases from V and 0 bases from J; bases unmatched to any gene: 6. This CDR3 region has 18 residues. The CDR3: CASSEHWGQGSNTGELFF. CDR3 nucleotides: TGTGCCAGCAGTGAACATTGGGGACAGGGGTCGAACACCGGGGAGCTGTTTTTT.

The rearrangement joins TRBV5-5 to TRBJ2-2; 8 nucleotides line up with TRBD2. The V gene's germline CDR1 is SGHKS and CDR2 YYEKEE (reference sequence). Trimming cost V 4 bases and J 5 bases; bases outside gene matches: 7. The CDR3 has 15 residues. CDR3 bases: TGTGCCAGCAGCAGTAGCGGGGCGAGGACCGGGGAGCTGTTTTTT. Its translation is CASSSSGARTGELFF.

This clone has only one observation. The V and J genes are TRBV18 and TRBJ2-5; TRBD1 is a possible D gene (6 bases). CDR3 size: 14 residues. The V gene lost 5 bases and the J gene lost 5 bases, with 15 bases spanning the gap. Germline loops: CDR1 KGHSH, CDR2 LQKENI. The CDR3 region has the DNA TGTGCCAGCTCATCCCGAGGACAGACGGAGACCCAGTACTTC. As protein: CASSSRGQTETQYF.

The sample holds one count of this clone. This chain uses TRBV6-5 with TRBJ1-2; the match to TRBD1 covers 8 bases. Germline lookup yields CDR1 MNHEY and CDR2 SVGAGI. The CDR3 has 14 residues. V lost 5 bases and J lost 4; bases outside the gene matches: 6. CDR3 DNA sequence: TGTGCCAGCAGTCACAGGGGGAGATCCTATGGCTACACCTTC. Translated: CASSHRGRSYGYTF.

CDR3 coding DNA: TGTGCCAGCAGTCTCCTAGGGGGTCAGTGGGATGGCTACACCTTC. It yields the protein CASSLLGGQWDGYTF. The V gene is TRBV27, the J gene TRBJ1-2; perhaps TRBD1 as D (6 bases). Germline assignment: CDR1 MNHEY and CDR2 SMNVEV (reference sequence). The CDR3 spans 15 residues. V shed 5 bases and J shed 6 bases, with 19 bases lying between them.

The CDR3 DNA reads TGTGCCAGCAGCTTAGCCGGGACAGGCATAGCCAAAAACATTCAGTACTTC. Its translation is CASSLAGTGIAKNIQYF. The chain couples TRBV7-2 to TRBJ2-4, with TRBD1 identical over 8 bases. This CDR3 spans 17 amino acids. Losses at the gene ends were 0 bases for V and 0 bases for J; bases not matched to a gene: 4. Per germline, CDR1 SGHTA and CDR2 FQGNSA.

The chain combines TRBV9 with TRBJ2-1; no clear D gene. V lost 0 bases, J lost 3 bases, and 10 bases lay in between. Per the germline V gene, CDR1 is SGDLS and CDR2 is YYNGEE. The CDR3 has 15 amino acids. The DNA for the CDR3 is TGTGCCAGCAGCGTAGAACAGACCCACTACAATGAGCAGTTCTTC. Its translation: CASSVEQTHYNEQFF.

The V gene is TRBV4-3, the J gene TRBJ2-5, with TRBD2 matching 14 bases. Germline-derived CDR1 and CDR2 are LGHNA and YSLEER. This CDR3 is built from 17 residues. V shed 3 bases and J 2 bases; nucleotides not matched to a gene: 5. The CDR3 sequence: CASSQLTSGGAQETQYF. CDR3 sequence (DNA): TGCGCCAGCAGCCAGTTGACTAGCGGGGGGGCACAAGAGACCCAGTACTTC.

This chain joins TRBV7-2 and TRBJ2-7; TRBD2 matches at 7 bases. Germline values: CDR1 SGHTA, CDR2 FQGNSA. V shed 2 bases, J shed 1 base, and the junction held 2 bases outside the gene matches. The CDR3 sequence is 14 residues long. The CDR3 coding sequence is TGTGCCAGCAGCTTATGGGAGGGATCCTACGAGCAGTACTTC. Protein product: CASSLWEGSYEQYF.

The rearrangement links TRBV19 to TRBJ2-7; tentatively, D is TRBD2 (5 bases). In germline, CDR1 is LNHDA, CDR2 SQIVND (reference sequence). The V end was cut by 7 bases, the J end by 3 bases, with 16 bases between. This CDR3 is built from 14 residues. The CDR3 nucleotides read TGTGCCAGTACGCCCCGCGGGCAGTTCTACGAGCAGTACTTC. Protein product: CASTPRGQFYEQYF.

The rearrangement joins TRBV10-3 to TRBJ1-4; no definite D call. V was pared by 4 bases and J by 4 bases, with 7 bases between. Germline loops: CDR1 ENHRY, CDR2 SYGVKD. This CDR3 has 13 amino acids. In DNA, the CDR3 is TGTGCCATCAGTGGCGGACTTAATGAAAAACTGTTTTTT. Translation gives CAISGGLNEKLFF.

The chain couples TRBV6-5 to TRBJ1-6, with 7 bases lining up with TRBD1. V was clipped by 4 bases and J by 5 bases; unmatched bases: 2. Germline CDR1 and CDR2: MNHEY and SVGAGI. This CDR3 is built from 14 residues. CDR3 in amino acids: CASSSGTDNSPLHF. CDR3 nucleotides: TGTGCCAGCAGTTCCGGGACAGATAATTCACCCCTCCACTTT.

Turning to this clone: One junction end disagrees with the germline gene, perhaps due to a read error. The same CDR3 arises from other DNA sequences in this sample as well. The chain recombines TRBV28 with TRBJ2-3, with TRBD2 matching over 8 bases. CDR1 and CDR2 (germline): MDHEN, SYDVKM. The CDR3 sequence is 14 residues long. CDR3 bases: TGTGCTAGCAGTCCCCTAAGCGGGAGCGATACGCAGTATTTT. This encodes CASSPLSGSDTQYF.

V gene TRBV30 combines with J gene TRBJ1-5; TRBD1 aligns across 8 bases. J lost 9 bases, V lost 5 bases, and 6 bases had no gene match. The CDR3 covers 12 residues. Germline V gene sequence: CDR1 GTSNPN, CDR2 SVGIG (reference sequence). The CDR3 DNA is TGTGCCTGGGCTTCAGGGGGCCTGCCCCAGCATTTT. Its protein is CAWASGGLPQHF.

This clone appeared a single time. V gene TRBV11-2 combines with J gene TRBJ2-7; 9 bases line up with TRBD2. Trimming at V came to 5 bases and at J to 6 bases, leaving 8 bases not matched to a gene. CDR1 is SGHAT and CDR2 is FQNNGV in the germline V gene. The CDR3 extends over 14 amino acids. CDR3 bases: TGTGCCAGCAGCCTACCCGGGACTAGCCCCGAGCAGTACTTC. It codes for CASSLPGTSPEQYF.

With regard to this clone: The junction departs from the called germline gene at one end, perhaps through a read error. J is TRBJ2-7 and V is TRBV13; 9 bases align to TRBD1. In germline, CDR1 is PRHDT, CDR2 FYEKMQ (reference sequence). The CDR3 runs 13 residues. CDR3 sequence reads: CASSQGTGNEQYF. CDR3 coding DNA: TGCGCCAGCAGCCAAGGGACAGGGAACGAGCAGTACTTC.

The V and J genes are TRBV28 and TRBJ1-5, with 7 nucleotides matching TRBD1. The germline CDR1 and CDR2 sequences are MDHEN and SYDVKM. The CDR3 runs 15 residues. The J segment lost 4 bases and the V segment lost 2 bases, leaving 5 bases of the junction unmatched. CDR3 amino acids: CASSLAGGVNQPQHF. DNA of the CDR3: TGTGCCAGCAGTTTAGCAGGGGGTGTTAATCAGCCCCAGCATTTT.